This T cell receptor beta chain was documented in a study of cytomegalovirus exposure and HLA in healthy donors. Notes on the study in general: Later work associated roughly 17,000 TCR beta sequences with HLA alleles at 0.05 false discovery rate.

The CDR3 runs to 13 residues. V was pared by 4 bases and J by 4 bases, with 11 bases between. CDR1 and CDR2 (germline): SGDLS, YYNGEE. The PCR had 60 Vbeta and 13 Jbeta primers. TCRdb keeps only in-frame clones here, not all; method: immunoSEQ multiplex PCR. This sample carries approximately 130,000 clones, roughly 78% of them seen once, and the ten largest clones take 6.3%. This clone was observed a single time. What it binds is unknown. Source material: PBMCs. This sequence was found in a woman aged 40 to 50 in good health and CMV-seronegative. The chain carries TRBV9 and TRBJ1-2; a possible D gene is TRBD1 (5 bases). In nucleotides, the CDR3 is TGTGCCAGCAGCCCAGGGTCAGTCTATGGCTACACCTTC. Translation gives CASSPGSVYGYTF.